These T cell receptor beta chains were read from a single sample in a study of shared clonotypes between healthy human individuals. Some clones are missing from TCRdb's copy, which holds only in-frame ones; the method was immunoSEQ multiplex PCR. The table shows some 2.1 million clones, with 95% occurring only once. Sequencing used naive CD4+ T cells sorted from blood. These receptors all come from a man younger than 35 in good health. Both conserved end residues are part of each CDR3. A D gene is named only where the DNA matches it firmly. The size of a clone is reported for some rows only, either as once, few or many, or as a class for expanded clones.

d_gene,j_gene,abundance,v_gene,CDR3aa,CDR3nt
TRBD2,TRBJ2-7,-,TRBV6-4,CASSEVAGVTNEQYF,TGTGCCAGCAGTGAAGTTGCGGGAGTAACCAACGAGCAGTACTTC
TRBD1,TRBJ1-6,-,TRBV6-1,CASSGDRDNSPLHF,TGTGCCAGCAGCGGAGACAGGGATAATTCACCCCTCCACTTT
TRBD1,TRBJ1-2,-,TRBV9,CASSVDRGYGYTF,TGTGCCAGCAGCGTTGACAGGGGGTATGGCTACACCTTC
-,TRBJ1-4,-,TRBV5-1,CASSPLQGGDEKLFF,TGCGCCAGCTCCCCCTTACAGGGAGGCGATGAAAAACTGTTTTTT
-,TRBJ2-7,-,TRBV10-2,CASSESTRNEQYF,TGCGCCAGCAGTGAGTCGACGCGGAACGAGCAGTACTTC
-,TRBJ1-2,-,TRBV29-1,CSVETDRDGYTF,TGCAGCGTTGAAACGGACAGAGACGGCTACACCTTC
TRBD1,TRBJ1-6,-,TRBV19,CASSNRDRNSPLHF,TGTGCCAGTAGTAATCGGGACAGGAATTCACCCCTCCACTTT
-,TRBJ2-1,-,TRBV6-5,CASSHTRAGKTGQFF,TGTGCCAGCAGCCACACCCGCGCGGGCAAGACAGGGCAGTTCTTC
TRBD1,TRBJ2-3,once,TRBV12-5,CASGSQGPTDTQYF,TGTGCTAGTGGTTCACAGGGGCCCACAGATACGCAGTATTTT
-,TRBJ1-5,-,TRBV2,CASSEALGVSAQHF,TGTGCCAGCAGTGAAGCGCTGGGAGTTTCGGCCCAGCATTTT
-,TRBJ1-2,-,TRBV6-1,CASSELSAGRYGYTF,TGTGCCAGCAGTGAACTTTCGGCAGGGCGGTATGGCTACACCTTC
-,TRBJ2-2,-,TRBV9,CASSVGGDTGELFF,TGTGCCAGCAGCGTAGGAGGGGACACCGGGGAGCTGTTTTTT
-,TRBJ2-7,-,TRBV19,CASSIGTSTYEQYF,TGTGCCAGTAGTATAGGCACTAGCACATACGAGCAGTACTTC
TRBD2,TRBJ2-3,-,TRBV10-3,CAISEERDTDTQYF,TGTGCCATCAGTGAGGAGCGGGACACAGATACGCAGTATTTT
-,TRBJ1-5,-,TRBV6-1,CASKDSSNQPQHF,TGTGCCAGCAAGGACAGTAGCAATCAGCCCCAGCATTTT
TRBD1,TRBJ2-7,-,TRBV7-9,CASGTGVYEQYF,TGTGCCAGCGGCACAGGGGTATACGAGCAGTACTTC
TRBD1,TRBJ2-3,-,TRBV30,CAWSVRKWDRRFF,TGTGCCTGGAGTGTACGAAAATGGGACAGGAGATTTTTT
TRBD2,TRBJ2-1,-,TRBV5-6,CASSQLAGERNEQFF,TGTGCCAGCAGCCAACTAGCGGGAGAAAGGAATGAGCAGTTCTTC
-,TRBJ1-2,-,TRBV4-1,CASSQATGLTGYTF,TGCGCCAGCAGCCAGGCAACAGGGTTGACTGGCTACACCTTC
-,TRBJ2-3,-,TRBV10-3,CAILSGYTDTQYF,TGTGCCATCCTATCCGGGTACACAGATACGCAGTATTTT
TRBD2,TRBJ2-7,-,TRBV6-1,CASRGTSGQREQYF,TGTGCCAGCAGGGGGACTAGCGGACAACGAGAGCAGTACTTC
TRBD1,TRBJ1-5,-,TRBV7-2,CASSLDRGPNRPQHF,TGTGCCAGCAGCTTAGACAGGGGGCCCAATCGGCCCCAGCATTTT
-,TRBJ1-6,-,TRBV6-5,CASSYKGYNSPLHF,TGTGCCAGCAGTTACAAAGGGTATAATTCACCCCTCCACTTT
-,TRBJ1-6,-,TRBV21-1,CASSKGAWDRVGVGSPLHF,-
-,TRBJ1-2,once,TRBV10-3,CAISESTRNYGYTF,TGTGCCATCAGTGAGTCGACTCGGAATTATGGCTACACCTTC
-,TRBJ1-2,-,TRBV6-1,CASSGRALYGYTF,TGTGCCAGCAGCGGCCGGGCACTTTATGGCTACACCTTC
TRBD1,TRBJ2-5,-,TRBV11-2,CASSLDRGYETQYF,TGTGCCAGCAGCTTAGACAGGGGGTACGAGACCCAGTACTTC
-,TRBJ2-5,once,TRBV28,CASSPREVYQETQYF,TGTGCCAGCAGTCCAAGGGAGGTTTACCAAGAGACCCAGTACTTC
-,TRBJ2-5,once,TRBV7-9,CASSFGESGQETQYF,TGTGCCAGCAGCTTCGGGGAAAGCGGTCAAGAGACCCAGTACTTC
-,TRBJ1-2,few,TRBV7-2,CASSLAQGNYGYTF,TGTGCCAGCAGCTTAGCGCAAGGGAACTATGGCTACACCTTC
-,TRBJ1-4,once,TRBV13,CASSPRGRANEKLFF,TGTGCCAGCAGCCCTCGGGGGCGGGCTAATGAAAAACTGTTTTTT
TRBD1,TRBJ2-7,-,TRBV5-6,CASSLGQGAPYEQYF,TGTGCCAGCAGCCTGGGACAGGGGGCCCCCTACGAGCAGTACTTC
-,TRBJ2-5,-,TRBV18,CASSRDNQETQYF,TGTGCCAGCTCACGGGACAACCAAGAGACCCAGTACTTC
-,TRBJ1-2,once,TRBV13,CASSFGINYGYTF,TGTGCCAGCAGCTTTGGCATTAACTATGGCTACACCTTC
TRBD1,TRBJ1-5,once,TRBV10-3,CATLGQGAGNQPQHF,TGTGCCACCCTGGGACAGGGGGCGGGCAATCAGCCCCAGCATTTT
-,TRBJ1-1,-,TRBV2,CASSPGPPSEGEAFF,TGTGCCAGCAGCCCGGGCCCACCCTCGGAGGGTGAAGCTTTCTTT
-,TRBJ1-3,-,TRBV11-2,CASSPRVGNTIYF,TGTGCCAGCAGCCCTAGAGTAGGAAACACCATATATTTT
TRBD2,TRBJ2-7,-,TRBV10-3,CAIRPLAGEQYF,TGTGCCATCAGACCACTAGCGGGAGAGCAGTACTTC
-,TRBJ2-5,-,TRBV5-6,CASSFWGQGRETQYF,TGTGCCAGCAGTTTTTGGGGTCAGGGCCGGGAGACCCAGTACTTC
-,TRBJ1-5,-,TRBV30,CAWAQGLADQPQHF,TGTGCCTGGGCACAGGGTCTAGCGGATCAGCCCCAGCATTTT